This TCR beta chain came from a study of Ad26.COV2.S vaccination and SARS-CoV-2 variants. Overall study context: Participants got Ad26.COV2.S intramuscularly, once or twice 56 days apart.

Treatment described: some 19 received Ad26.COV2.S at low or high dose, single or two shots; 5 received placebo; per-sample allocation not given. The investigators took samples on day 63 after the first vaccine or placebo injection. Concerning this clone: The antigen remains unidentified.

General study points: It is possible that the TCR breadth and depth analyses underestimated the total T cell responses. Spike-specific TCR breadth was greater in vaccine than placebo recipients.

TCRdb's copy holds only in-frame clones and misses some; the assay was immunoSEQ multiplex PCR. Of around 400,000 clones listed, 75% to 90% are singletons. Here the sequenced sample was peripheral blood, taken in a trial of Ad26.COV2.S vaccine versus placebo. This clonotype was sampled from a person aged 18-60 years who received the Ad26.COV2.S COVID-19 vaccine or a placebo.

Here the CDR3 reads CASSEEVGTRGNEQFF. The CDR3 region has the DNA TGTGCCAGCAGTGAGGAGGTCGGGACCAGGGGCAATGAGCAGTTCTTC. The chain recombines TRBV6-4 with TRBJ2-1; a possible D gene is TRBD1 (6 bases). V lost 3 bases and J lost 6, with 18 bases in between. The germline CDR1 and CDR2 sequences are MRHNA and SNTAGT. The CDR3 contains 16 residues.